This T cell receptor (beta chain) was recovered during a study of shared clonotypes between healthy human individuals. Study summary: There were three CD4 naive, three CD4 memory, two CD8 naive and one CD8 memory plates per donor.

This CDR3 region has 14 residues. Germline assignment: CDR1 MNHNS and CDR2 SASEGT. Trimming took 0 bases from V and 6 from J, leaving 8 bases between them. The authors distributed each subset's genomic DNA evenly over several immunoSEQ plates. Data came from immunoSEQ multiplex PCR; TCRdb stores just in-frame clones and leaves some out. The sample carries 2 million to 2.5 million clones, approximately 94% recorded once. A word on this clone: Its antigen is unknown.

Regarding the study as a whole: Some clonotypes were shared by all four sorted-subset donors, while others were not shared. The non-shared ones had lower generation probabilities than the shared ones. It was anticipated that sequencing depth would influence how many clonotypes donors shared.

V is TRBV6-1 and J is TRBJ2-2; a possible D gene is TRBD2 (7 bases). The clonotype originates from a man aged 18 to 29 in good health. The sequenced sample consisted of naive CD4+ T cells sorted from blood. The subset was: CD45RA+ positively selected. The CDR3 bases are TGTGCCAGCAGTGAAGCAGGGGGGGCCGGGGAGCTGTTTTTT. It codes for CASSEAGGAGELFF.